This record concerns one TCR beta chain sequence. The repertoire was sequenced with immunoSEQ multiplex PCR; TCRdb's copy has only in-frame clones and lacks some. This sample has around 48,000 clones, with approximately 84% found just once. The data derive from a study of PD-L1 blockade in urothelial cancer. This CDR3 has 13 amino acids. V lost 5 bases and J 9 bases, leaving 13 bases between the germline ends. The germline V gene has CDR1 MNHEY and CDR2 SMNVEV (reference sequence). Regarding time point: peripheral blood 6 weeks after treatment start. The chain links TRBV27 to TRBJ2-2; D perhaps matches TRBD1 (5 bases). The receptor was derived from a man in his sixties with urothelial cancer. The sequences come from PBMCs, collected around atezolizumab (anti-PD-L1) treatment. DNA for the CDR3: TGTGCCAGCAGTCCCCGACAGCACCGGGAGCTGTTTTTT. Amino acids: CASSPRQHRELFF.